This T cell receptor beta chain stems from a study of T cell responses to AZD1222 COVID-19 vaccine. Findings and caveats of the study: The study identified only a handful of AZD1222 recipients as seropositive at baseline. Spike-specific TCR breadth and depth both grew after two AZD1222 doses.

Germline V lookup: CDR1 ENHRY, CDR2 SYGVKD. The CDR3 loop spans 13 amino acids. The ends were cut back, 4 bases at V and 1 base at J, with 7 bases in the middle. This clone was detected once. Antigen unknown. Data came from immunoSEQ multiplex PCR; TCRdb stores just in-frame clones and leaves some out. The table shows more than 85,000 clones, with 80% to 95% occurring only once. The chain is built from TRBV10-3 and TRBJ2-5; no clear D. The sample in question was peripheral blood, obtained 28 days after the second AZD1222 dose. The receptor was derived from an adult who received the AZD1222 COVID-19 vaccine. CDR3 loop: CAISGDVQETQYF. The DNA for the CDR3 is TGTGCCATCAGTGGGGATGTCCAAGAGACCCAGTACTTC.